This TCR beta chain was sequenced for a study of CD8 T cells in ankylosing spondylitis. Study-wide results and limits: Characteristic of ankylosing spondylitis blood, it appeared, was a TCR beta motif comprising fewer than 10 highly homologous variants.

V dropped 1 base and J dropped 7 bases, with 12 bases sitting between them. The CDR3 has 14 amino acids. Per the germline V gene, CDR1 is SGHRS and CDR2 is YFSETQ. In TCRdb, the 5' RACE reads were re-called with MiXCR into one record per CDR3 protein. The sample has around 130,000 distinct CDR3 sequences, around 7% seen once. Many counts were recorded for this clonotype. Antigen specificity is unknown. This TCR was sampled from a male donor with ankylosing spondylitis or in good health (not recorded which). The chain has TRBV5-1 and TRBJ2-1; D not resolved. Sequenced: blood, either unsorted or a sorted T cell fraction (not recorded which). For the CDR3, the DNA is TGCGCCAGCAGCTTGATGGGAACCCTAAATGAGCAGTTCTTC. It is translated as CASSLMGTLNEQFF. The variable domain in full, with the rest retrieved from reference TRBV5-1 and TRBJ2-1, is KAGVTQTPRYLIKTRGQQVTLSCSPISGHRSVSWYQQTPGQGLQFLFEYFSETQRNKGNFPGRFSGRQFSNSRSEMNVSTLELGDSALYLCASSLMGTLNEQFFGPGTRLTVL.